The entry below gives a single T cell receptor (beta chain) sequence along with its context. TCRdb reanalysed the 5' RACE reads using MiXCR and keeps one entry per CDR3 protein. The sample carries about 610,000 distinct CDR3 sequences, 17% recorded once. The data were taken from a study of T-cell memory formation after mild COVID-19. Trimming stripped 3 bases from V and 1 base from J, with 13 bases between. Germline assignment: CDR1 SGDLS and CDR2 YYNGEE. The CDR3 totals 16 residues. Material for sequencing was PBMCs or a T cell subset sorted from them (not recorded which). The receptor was derived from an adult woman who had mild COVID-19 (a few samples of this study predate the infection). Cell type and time point are not known. This sequence joins TRBV9 and TRBJ2-2; weak D call: TRBD1 (6 bases). The CDR3 protein is CASSDTGHLNTGELFF. CDR3 in DNA: TGTGCCAGCAGCGATACGGGACACCTGAACACCGGGGAGCTGTTTTTT.